One sample yielded the 25 T cell receptor beta chains listed below, sequenced in a study of T cell changes during pregnancy in multiple sclerosis. Clones were sequenced by immunoSEQ multiplex PCR, and TCRdb holds only the in-frame ones, with some missing. This table has about 64,000 clones, about 90% appearing once. The sample here was peripheral blood, taken in the second trimester of pregnancy. The receptor source for this set is a female donor in good health, enrolled as a control in a pregnancy study.

The V call is TRBV15, the J call TRBJ2-4; 7 bases match TRBD1. The CDR3 is made up of 15 amino acids. The V gene end was trimmed by 5 bases and the J gene end by 2 bases; junction bases not matched to a gene: 6. Germline CDR1 and CDR2: LNHNV and YYDKDF (reference sequence). CDR3 nucleotides: TGTGCCACCAGCTCACCGGGACAGCCCAAAAACATTCAGTACTTC. Translation: CATSSPGQPKNIQYF. The full variable domain, its missing parts supplied by reference TRBV15 and TRBJ2-4, is DAMVIQNPRYQVTQFGKPVTLSCSQTLNHNVMYWYQQKSSQAPKLLFHYYDKDFNNEADTPDNFQSRRPNTSFCFLDIRSPGLGDTAMYLCATSSPGQPKNIQYFGAGTRLSVL.

With respect to this clone: The junction does not match germline at one end; this may be a read error. The genes are TRBV6-1 and TRBJ2-7, with TRBD2 as a possible D gene (6 bases). The CDR3 contains 11 residues. Germline V gives CDR1 MNHNS, CDR2 SASEGT. CDR3 DNA: TGTGCCTGCAGGAGGGACTACGAGCAGTACTTC. This codes for CACRRDYEQYF.

This clone came up once. The rearrangement links TRBV4-2 to TRBJ2-3; 9 bases are shared with TRBD2. Germline V gene lookup returns CDR1 LGHNA and CDR2 YNFKEQ. The CDR3 contains 16 residues. The J segment lost 0 bases and the V segment lost 4 bases, leaving 5 bases of the junction unmatched. CDR3 in DNA: TGTGCCAGCAGCCTAAGACTAGCGGAAAGCACAGATACGCAGTATTTT. It encodes CASSLRLAESTDTQYF.

The V gene is TRBV6-5, the J gene TRBJ2-1; D unresolved. The CDR3 spans 14 residues. Looked up from germline, CDR1 is MNHEY and CDR2 is SVGAGI. V was clipped by 1 base and J by 2 bases, with 6 bases between them. Written as DNA, the CDR3 is TGTGCCAGCAGTTACTTGGCGGCCTACAATGAGCAGTTCTTC. It encodes CASSYLAAYNEQFF.

The J gene is TRBJ2-7, the V gene TRBV2; the D gene is possibly TRBD2 (5 bases). V was shortened by 2 bases and J by 6 bases, with 14 bases between the two germline ends. This CDR3 is built from 14 residues. Per germline, CDR1 SNHLY and CDR2 FYNNEI. The CDR3 DNA follows: TGTGCCAGCAGTGAAACGGGGTGGGGAGTCGAGCAGTACTTC. Translation gives CASSETGWGVEQYF. Together with reference TRBV2 and TRBJ2-7, the CDR3 gives the full variable domain: EPEVTQTPSHQVTQMGQEVILRCVPISNHLYFYWYRQILGQKVEFLVSFYNNEISEKSEIFDDQFSVERPDGSNFTLKIRSTKLEDSAMYFCASSETGWGVEQYFGPGTRLTVT.

In this sample, this clone turned up once. CDR3 DNA sequence: TGCGCCAGCAGCCGGTTCCGGGACATCGCGGGTTATCCCTCCTACGAGCAGTACTTC. Amino acid sequence: CASSRFRDIAGYPSYEQYF. This chain links TRBV5-1 with TRBJ2-7; TRBD1 might be the D (6 bases). V was shortened by 4 bases and J by 0 bases, with 26 bases between the two germline ends. CDR1 and CDR2 (germline): SGHRS, YFSETQ. CDR3 length: 19 amino acids. Using reference TRBV5-1 and TRBJ2-7 for the parts outside the CDR3, the full variable domain is KAGVTQTPRYLIKTRGQQVTLSCSPISGHRSVSWYQQTPGQGLQFLFEYFSETQRNKGNFPGRFSGRQFSNSRSEMNVSTLELGDSALYLCASSRFRDIAGYPSYEQYFGPGTRLTVT.

The genes are TRBV6-1 and TRBJ1-4; D is possibly TRBD1 (5 bases). The CDR3 sequence is 15 residues long. Trimming removed 8 bases from V and 6 bases from J, with 19 bases in between. Germline V gene data show CDR1 as MNHNS and CDR2 as SASEGT. The CDR3 here is CASDRQRGFDEKLFF. The CDR3 DNA follows: TGTGCCAGCGACAGACAACGCGGCTTTGATGAAAAACTGTTTTTT.

CDR3 DNA sequence: TGCGCCAGCAGCCAAGGAACAGCCCAAGAGACCCAGTACTTC. It is translated as CASSQGTAQETQYF. The chain has TRBV4-1 and TRBJ2-5; no firm D call. Germline V gene lookup returns CDR1 MGHRA and CDR2 YSYEKL. The CDR3 loop spans 14 amino acids. Trimming removed 1 base from V and 1 base from J, with 7 bases in between.

The rearrangement links TRBV10-3 to TRBJ2-3; 9 positions match TRBD1. CDR3 length equals 16 residues. V shed 6 bases, J shed 6 bases, and the junction held 13 bases outside the gene matches. Germline V gives CDR1 ENHRY, CDR2 SYGVKD. CDR3 sequence: CAIRKSGGQGGDTQYF. As DNA, the CDR3 is TGTGCCATCAGAAAGTCGGGGGGACAGGGTGGGGATACGCAGTATTTT.

The chain combines TRBV9 with TRBJ2-1; D is uncertain. The germline gives CDR1 SGDLS, CDR2 YYNGEE. Trimming cost V 1 base and J 6 bases, with 8 bases left between them. The CDR3 has 13 residues. CDR3 nucleotides: TGTGCCAGCAGCGTAAATTCTCCCAATGAGCAGTTCTTC. Its protein product is CASSVNSPNEQFF.

V is TRBV7-2 and J is TRBJ2-7, with 10 positions matching TRBD1. The CDR3 covers 16 residues. Losses at the gene ends were 5 bases for V and 1 base for J; bases not matched to a gene: 8. Germline assignment: CDR1 SGHTA and CDR2 FQGNSA. CDR3 region: CASSEPGQGSSYEQYF. DNA for the CDR3: TGTGCCAGCAGCGAACCGGGACAGGGGTCTTCCTACGAGCAGTACTTC. Variable domain in full (rest from reference TRBV7-2 and TRBJ2-7): GAGVSQSPSNKVTEKGKDVELRCDPISGHTALYWYRQSLGQGLEFLIYFQGNSAPDKSGLPSDRFSAERTGGSVSTLTIQRTQQEDSAVYLCASSEPGQGSSYEQYFGPGTRLTVT.

This chain connects TRBV19 to TRBJ1-5; tentative D call: TRBD1 (5 bases). Germline loops: CDR1 LNHDA, CDR2 SQIVND (reference sequence). The CDR3 is 15 residues long. The ends were cut back, 6 bases at V and 3 bases at J, with 15 bases in the middle. CDR3 nucleotides: TGTGCCAGTAGGGCGACAGCGTCCCTCAATCAGCCCCAGCATTTT. Protein sequence: CASRATASLNQPQHF.

The chain joins TRBV2 to TRBJ1-4; 8 bases agree with TRBD1. In germline, CDR1 is SNHLY, CDR2 FYNNEI. The CDR3 sequence is 15 residues long. V shed 8 bases and J 8 bases; nucleotides not matched to a gene: 13. The CDR3 nucleotides read TGTGCCAGCGTTGAAGGACAGGGAATATTAGAAAAACTGTTTTTT. It translates to CASVEGQGILEKLFF.

V gene TRBV7-6 combines with J gene TRBJ2-3; TRBD1 agrees at 10 bases. CDR1 and CDR2 from the germline V gene are SGHVS and FNYEAQ. The CDR3 extends over 18 amino acids. With 1 base clipped from V and 4 bases from J, the junction kept 11 bases outside the gene matches. The CDR3 sequence: CASSLVGTGTGAADTQYF. The CDR3 nucleotides are TGTGCCAGCAGCTTAGTAGGAACCGGGACAGGGGCAGCAGATACGCAGTATTTT.

The V call is TRBV5-1, the J call TRBJ2-2; 9 nucleotides match TRBD1. V shed 4 bases, J shed 5 bases, and the junction held 9 bases outside the gene matches. The CDR3 length is 16 residues. The germline V gene encodes CDR1 SGHRS and CDR2 YFSETQ. DNA for the CDR3: TGCGCCAGCAGCCCGCGGACAGGGGTTGGTACCGGGGAGCTGTTTTTT. Translating gives CASSPRTGVGTGELFF.

The chain has TRBV6-6 and TRBJ2-2; possible D gene TRBD1, 5 bases. The CDR3 spans 14 residues. V was trimmed by 6 bases and J by 3 bases, leaving 11 bases between them. CDR1 is MNHNY, CDR2 SVGAGI, per germline (reference sequence). The CDR3 bases are TGTGCCAGCAGGCAGGGAAGAGACACCGGGGAGCTGTTTTTT. This gives the protein CASRQGRDTGELFF.

The chain uses TRBV2 and TRBJ1-5; D remains unclear. The CDR3 has 13 residues. Trimming left V 2 bases short and J 4 bases short, with 6 bases between. Germline V gene lookup returns CDR1 SNHLY and CDR2 FYNNEI. The DNA for the CDR3 is TGTGCCAGCAGTGAACGGGATAATCAGCCCCAGCATTTT. Its protein product is CASSERDNQPQHF.

V is TRBV4-2 and J is TRBJ1-1; D unclear. V was pared by 0 bases and J by 0 bases, with 5 bases between. The germline gives CDR1 LGHNA, CDR2 YNFKEQ. This CDR3 comprises 14 residues. In DNA, the CDR3 is TGTGCCAGCAGCCAAGAACGGGTGAACACTGAAGCTTTCTTT. Its translation: CASSQERVNTEAFF.

The gene calls are TRBV29-1 and TRBJ1-1; the D is unclear. Germline V gene lookup returns CDR1 SQVTM and CDR2 ANQGSEA. The CDR3 totals 13 residues. Trimming removed 6 bases from V and 0 bases from J, with 11 bases in between. The CDR3 here is CSVRGIVNTEAFF. CDR3 DNA sequence: TGCAGCGTCAGAGGGATTGTGAACACTGAAGCTTTCTTT.

The chain couples TRBV9 to TRBJ1-1; TRBD1 is a possible D gene (5 bases). The length of the CDR3 is 16 residues. Germline V gives CDR1 SGDLS, CDR2 YYNGEE. Trimming left V 0 bases short and J 0 bases short, with 12 bases between. The CDR3 DNA reads as TGTGCCAGCAGCGTAGCTACCGGGGGACTGAACACTGAAGCTTTCTTT. It encodes CASSVATGGLNTEAFF.

As concerns this clone: At the DNA level, this CDR3 is encoded by other sequences in the same sample as well. The gene calls are TRBV27 and TRBJ2-7, with a weak D call TRBD2 (6 bases). This CDR3 is built from 14 residues. The ends were cut back, 5 bases at V and 1 base at J, with 12 bases in the middle. Germline CDR1 MNHEY, CDR2 SMNVEV (reference sequence). The CDR3 sequence: CASSPGGASYEQYF. CDR3 coding DNA: TGTGCCAGCAGTCCCGGCGGGGCGTCCTACGAGCAGTACTTC.

This chain connects TRBV5-6 to TRBJ1-1; the match to TRBD1 covers 10 bases. The junction had 8 bases not matched to a gene; V was cut back by 4 bases and J by 5 bases. The CDR3 is made up of 15 amino acids. Germline V CDR1 and CDR2: SGHDT, YYEEEE. The CDR3 DNA is TGTGCCAGCAGCCCACCCTGGACAGGGGGGACTGAAGCTTTCTTT. Encoded protein: CASSPPWTGGTEAFF.

This chain connects TRBV15 to TRBJ1-2; weak D call: TRBD1 (5 bases). The CDR3 is made up of 16 amino acids. Deletions cut 1 base from V and 5 bases from J, with 17 bases between. The germline V gene has CDR1 LNHNV and CDR2 YYDKDF (reference sequence). Here the CDR3 DNA reads TGTGCCACCAGCAGAGCCTGGGGGGGGGTAAGGTATGGCTACACCTTC. It translates to CATSRAWGGVRYGYTF.

The CDR3 region is CASSLKGSEKLFF. The DNA of the CDR3 is TGTGCCAGCAGCTTGAAAGGGAGCGAAAAACTGTTTTTT. This chain links TRBV5-4 with TRBJ1-4; D is uncertain. Deletions cut 1 base from V and 8 bases from J, with 9 bases between. This CDR3 comprises 13 residues. Germline CDR1 SGHNT, CDR2 YYREEE (reference sequence).

The chain joins TRBV18 to TRBJ2-7; D is possibly TRBD1 (6 bases). The CDR3 is made up of 13 amino acids. V dropped 4 bases and J dropped 5 bases, with 12 bases sitting between them. Looked up from germline, CDR1 is KGHSH and CDR2 is LQKENI. CDR3 sequence reads: CASSHGQTDEQYF. The CDR3 region has the DNA TGTGCCAGCTCACATGGACAGACCGACGAGCAGTACTTC. Full variable domain (rest looked up from reference TRBV18 and TRBJ2-7): NAGVMQNPRHLVRRRGQEARLRCSPMKGHSHVYWYRQLPEEGLKFMVYLQKENIIDESGMPKERFSAEFPKEGPSILRIQQVVRGDSAAYFCASSHGQTDEQYFGPGTRLTVT.